This T cell receptor (beta chain) stems from a study of cytomegalovirus exposure and HLA in healthy donors. With 60 Vbeta and 13 Jbeta primers, the PCR was carried out. Profiled with immunoSEQ multiplex PCR; TCRdb holds only in-frame clones, not every one. Of around 150,000 clones in the sample, less than 10% were seen once. The study, taken as a whole, reports: Apart from CMV serostatus, no immune exposure information was available. In a later analysis, across HLA loci, associated TCR counts were highest for DRB1, lowest for HLA-C. Altogether, 170 or so TCR beta chains were recorded as cytomegalovirus-associated. Most subjects' HLA-A and HLA-B alleles were reportedly predicted from TCR beta sequences.

This clone was seen only a few times. Its antigen is still unknown. The CDR3 totals 13 residues. Trimming removed 5 bases from V and 4 bases from J, with 11 bases in between. The germline V gene encodes CDR1 MNHNY and CDR2 SVGAGI (reference sequence). The TCR comes from a male donor in good health and CMV-seronegative. The sequencing sample was made of PBMCs. The chain recombines TRBV6-6 with TRBJ1-1, with unresolved D. The CDR3, as DNA: TGTGCCAGCAGTCTAAAGAGTAGCACTGAAGCTTTCTTT. As protein: CASSLKSSTEAFF.